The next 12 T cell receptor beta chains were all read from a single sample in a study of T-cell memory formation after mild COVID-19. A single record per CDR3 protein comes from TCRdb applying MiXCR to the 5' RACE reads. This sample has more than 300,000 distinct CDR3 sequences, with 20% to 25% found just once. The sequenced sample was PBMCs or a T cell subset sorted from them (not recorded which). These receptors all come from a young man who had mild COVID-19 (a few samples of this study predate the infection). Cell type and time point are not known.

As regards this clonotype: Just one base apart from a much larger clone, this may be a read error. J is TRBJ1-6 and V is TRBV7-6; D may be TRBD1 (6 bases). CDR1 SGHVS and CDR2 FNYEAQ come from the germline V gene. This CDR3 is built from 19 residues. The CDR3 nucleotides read TGTGCCAGCAGCTTAAAGTCGCAGGGGCTGAGGTCCTATAATTCACCCATCCACTTT. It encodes CASSLKSQGLRSYNSPIHF.

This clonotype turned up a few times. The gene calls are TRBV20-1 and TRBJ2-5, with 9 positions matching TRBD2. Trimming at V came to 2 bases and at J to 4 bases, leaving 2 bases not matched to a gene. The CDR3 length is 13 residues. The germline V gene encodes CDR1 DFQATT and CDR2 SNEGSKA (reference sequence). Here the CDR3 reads CSARRRGGETQYF. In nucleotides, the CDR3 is TGCAGTGCTAGACGGCGGGGGGGAGAGACCCAGTACTTC.

The chain's CDR3 is CASSYSHGGTTEAFF. As DNA, the CDR3 is TGTGCCAGCAGTTACTCGCACGGAGGAACGACTGAAGCTTTCTTT. The V and J genes are TRBV6-5 and TRBJ1-1, with unresolved D. CDR1 MNHEY and CDR2 SVGAGI come from the germline V gene. The V end lost 0 bases, the J end lost 5 bases, and 13 bases lay between the germline ends. The CDR3 covers 15 residues.

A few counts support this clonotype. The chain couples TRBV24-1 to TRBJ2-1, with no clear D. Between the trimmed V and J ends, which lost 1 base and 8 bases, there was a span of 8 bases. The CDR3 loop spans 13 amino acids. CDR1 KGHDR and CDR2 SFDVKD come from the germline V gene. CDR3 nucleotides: TGTGCCACCAGTGATTTAGGCCCCGATGAGCAGTTCTTC. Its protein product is CATSDLGPDEQFF.

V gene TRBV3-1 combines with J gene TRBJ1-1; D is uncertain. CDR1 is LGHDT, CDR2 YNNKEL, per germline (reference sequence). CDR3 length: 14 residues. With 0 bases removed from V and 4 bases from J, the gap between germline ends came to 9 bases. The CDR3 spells CASSQDGYSTEAFF. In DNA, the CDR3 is TGTGCCAGCAGCCAAGATGGTTATAGCACTGAAGCTTTCTTT.

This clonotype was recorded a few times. This CDR3 reads CASSDDPWNTEAFF. As DNA, the CDR3 is TGCGCCAGCAGCGACGATCCGTGGAACACTGAAGCTTTCTTT. This chain connects TRBV5-1 to TRBJ1-1, with unresolved D. Germline V gives CDR1 SGHRS, CDR2 YFSETQ. Trimming removed 4 bases from V and 1 base from J, with 11 bases in between. This CDR3 region has 14 residues.

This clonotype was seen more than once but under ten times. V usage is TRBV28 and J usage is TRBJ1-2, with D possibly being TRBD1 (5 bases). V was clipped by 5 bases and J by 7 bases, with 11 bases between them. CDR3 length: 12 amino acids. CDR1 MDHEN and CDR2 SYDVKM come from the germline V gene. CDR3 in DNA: TGTGCCAGCAGTCCCGCAGGGAGTGGCTACACCTTC. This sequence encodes CASSPAGSGYTF.

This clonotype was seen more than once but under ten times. The CDR3 DNA reads as TGTGCCAGCAGCCAAGAAGGGATAGGCGGGCAGTTCTTC. It codes for CASSQEGIGGQFF. The chain couples TRBV4-2 to TRBJ2-1; D remains unclear. Germline lookup yields CDR1 LGHNA and CDR2 YNFKEQ. Trimming took off 0 bases at V and 12 bases at J, with 12 bases between the two ends. CDR3 length equals 13 residues.

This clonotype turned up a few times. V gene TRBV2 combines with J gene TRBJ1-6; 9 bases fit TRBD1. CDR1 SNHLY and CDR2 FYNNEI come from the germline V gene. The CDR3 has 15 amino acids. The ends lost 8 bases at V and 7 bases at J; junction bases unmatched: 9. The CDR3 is CASGEDRGFNSPLHF. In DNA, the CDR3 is TGTGCCAGCGGGGAGGACAGGGGATTCAATTCACCCCTCCACTTT.

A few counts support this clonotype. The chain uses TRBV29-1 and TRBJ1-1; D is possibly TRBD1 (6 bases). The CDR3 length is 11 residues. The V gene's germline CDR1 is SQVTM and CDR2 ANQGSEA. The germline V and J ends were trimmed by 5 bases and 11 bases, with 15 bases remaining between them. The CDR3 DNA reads TGCAGCGTTTGGAGGACAGTAGACGCTTTCTTT. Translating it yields CSVWRTVDAFF.

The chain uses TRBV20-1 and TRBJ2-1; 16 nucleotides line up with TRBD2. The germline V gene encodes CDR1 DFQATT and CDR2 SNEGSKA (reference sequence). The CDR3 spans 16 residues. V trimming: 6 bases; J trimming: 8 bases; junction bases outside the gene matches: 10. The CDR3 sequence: CSADTGTSGGGDEQFF. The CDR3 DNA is TGCAGTGCGGATACCGGGACTAGCGGGGGGGGCGATGAGCAGTTCTTC.

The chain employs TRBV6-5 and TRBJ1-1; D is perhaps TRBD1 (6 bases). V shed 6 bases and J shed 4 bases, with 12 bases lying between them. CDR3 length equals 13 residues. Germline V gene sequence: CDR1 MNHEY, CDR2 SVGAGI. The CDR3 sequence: CASSTPGATEAFF. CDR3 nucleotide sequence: TGTGCCAGCAGCACTCCGGGGGCCACTGAAGCTTTCTTT.